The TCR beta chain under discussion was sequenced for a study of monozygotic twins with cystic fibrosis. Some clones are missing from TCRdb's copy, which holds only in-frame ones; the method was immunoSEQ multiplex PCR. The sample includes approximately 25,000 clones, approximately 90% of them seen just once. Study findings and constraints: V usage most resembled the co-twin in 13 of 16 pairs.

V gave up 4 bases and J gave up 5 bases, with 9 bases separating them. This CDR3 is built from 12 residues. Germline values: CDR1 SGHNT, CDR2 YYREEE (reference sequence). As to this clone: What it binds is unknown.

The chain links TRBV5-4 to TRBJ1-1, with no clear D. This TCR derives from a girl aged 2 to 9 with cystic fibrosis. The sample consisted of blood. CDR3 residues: CASSQEVTEAFF. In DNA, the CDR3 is TGTGCCAGCAGCCAAGAAGTTACTGAAGCTTTCTTT.